This T cell receptor (beta chain) was captured in a study of blood T cell repertoires in COVID-19. On the study more broadly: Samples of COVID-19 (acute and convalescent) were obtained from the United States, Italy and Spain. In each case, the material was cDNA or gDNA derived from T cells, B-cell-depleted T cells, or PBMCs.

The CDR3 length is 17 residues. In germline, CDR1 is MNHEY, CDR2 SMNVEV (reference sequence). The trim removed 4 bases at V and 5 bases at J, leaving 10 bases unmatched. As handled by the study authors: By means of reference gene primer amplification, nucleated cell counts were estimated. The assay was immunoSEQ multiplex PCR, and TCRdb's table has in-frame clones only and misses some. D and trimming come from the DNA, and the V and J calls and clone size come from that table. This sample has approximately 80,000 clones; around 91% occur once, and the top ten carry more than 0.85%. Sequenced: peripheral blood. The origin of this receptor is a woman between 45 and 60 years old in a cohort sampled during active COVID-19. The chain combines TRBV27 with TRBJ2-1; TRBD2 matches at 11 bases. The CDR3 DNA follows: TGTGCCAGCAGTTCCAAGACGGGACTAGCGGTACACAATGAGCAGTTCTTC. It codes for CASSSKTGLAVHNEQFF.